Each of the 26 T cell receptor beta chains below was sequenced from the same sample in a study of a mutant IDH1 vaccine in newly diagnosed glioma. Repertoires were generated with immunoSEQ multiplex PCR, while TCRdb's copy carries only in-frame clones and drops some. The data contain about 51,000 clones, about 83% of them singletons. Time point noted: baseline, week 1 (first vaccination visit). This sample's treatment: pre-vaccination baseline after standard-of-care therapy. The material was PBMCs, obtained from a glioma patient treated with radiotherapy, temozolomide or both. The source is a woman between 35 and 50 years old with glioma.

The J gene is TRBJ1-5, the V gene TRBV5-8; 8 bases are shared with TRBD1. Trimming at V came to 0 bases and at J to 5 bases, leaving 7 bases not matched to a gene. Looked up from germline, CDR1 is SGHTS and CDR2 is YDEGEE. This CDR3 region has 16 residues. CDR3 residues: CASSLARTGRDQPQHF. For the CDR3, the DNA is TGTGCCAGCAGCTTGGCCCGGACAGGGAGAGATCAGCCCCAGCATTTT.

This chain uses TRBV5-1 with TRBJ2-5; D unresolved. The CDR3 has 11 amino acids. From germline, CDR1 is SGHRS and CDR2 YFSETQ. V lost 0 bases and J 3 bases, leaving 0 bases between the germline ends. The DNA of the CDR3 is TGCGCCAGCAGCTTGGAAGAGACCCAGTACTTC. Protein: CASSLEETQYF.

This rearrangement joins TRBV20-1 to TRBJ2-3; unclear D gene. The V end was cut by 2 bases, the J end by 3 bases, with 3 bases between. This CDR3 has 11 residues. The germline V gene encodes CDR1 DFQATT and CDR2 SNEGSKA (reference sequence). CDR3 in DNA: TGCAGTGCTAGATTTACAGATACGCAGTATTTT. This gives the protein CSARFTDTQYF.

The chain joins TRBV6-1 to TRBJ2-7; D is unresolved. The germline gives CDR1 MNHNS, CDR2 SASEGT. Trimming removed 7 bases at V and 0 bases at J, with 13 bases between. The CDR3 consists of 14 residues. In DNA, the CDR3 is TGTGCCAGCACGAGCAGTCCAAGCTCCTACGAGCAGTACTTC. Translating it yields CASTSSPSSYEQYF.

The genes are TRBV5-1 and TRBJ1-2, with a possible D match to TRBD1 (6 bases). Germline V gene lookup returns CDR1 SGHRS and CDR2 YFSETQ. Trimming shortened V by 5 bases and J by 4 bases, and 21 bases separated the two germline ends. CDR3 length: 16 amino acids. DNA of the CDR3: TGCGCCAGCAGAATACTCCGGGACCTAGGGGGCTATGGCTACACCTTC. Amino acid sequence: CASRILRDLGGYGYTF.

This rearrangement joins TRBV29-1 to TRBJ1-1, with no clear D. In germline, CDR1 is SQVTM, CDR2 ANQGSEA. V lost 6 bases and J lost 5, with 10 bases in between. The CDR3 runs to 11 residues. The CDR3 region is CSVTDGTEAFF. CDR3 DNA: TGCAGCGTCACTGACGGGACTGAAGCTTTCTTT. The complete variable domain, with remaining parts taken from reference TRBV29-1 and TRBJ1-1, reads SAVISQKPSRDICQRGTSLTIQCQVDSQVTMMFWYRQQPGQSLTLIATANQGSEATYESGFVIDKFPISRPNLTFSTLTVSNMSPEDSSIYLCSVTDGTEAFFGQGTRLTVV.

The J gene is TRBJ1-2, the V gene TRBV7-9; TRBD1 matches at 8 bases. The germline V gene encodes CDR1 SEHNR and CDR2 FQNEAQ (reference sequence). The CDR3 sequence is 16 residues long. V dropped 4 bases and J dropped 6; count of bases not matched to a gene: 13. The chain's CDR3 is CASSYRTGPKRHGYTF. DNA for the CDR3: TGTGCCAGCAGCTATAGGACAGGGCCGAAGCGCCATGGCTACACCTTC.

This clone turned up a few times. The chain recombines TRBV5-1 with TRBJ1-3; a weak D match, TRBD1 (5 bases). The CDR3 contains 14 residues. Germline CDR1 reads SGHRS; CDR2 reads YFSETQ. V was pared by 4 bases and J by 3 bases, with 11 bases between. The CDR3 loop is CASSRDRGGNTIYF. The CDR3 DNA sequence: TGCGCCAGCAGCCGGGACCGTGGTGGAAACACCATATATTTT.

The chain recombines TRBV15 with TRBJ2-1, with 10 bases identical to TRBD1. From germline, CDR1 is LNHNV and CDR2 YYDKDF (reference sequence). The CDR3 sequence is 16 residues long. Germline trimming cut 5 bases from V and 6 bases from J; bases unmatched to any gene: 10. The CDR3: CATSPLGQGLGNEQFF. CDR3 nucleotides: TGTGCCACCAGCCCGTTGGGACAGGGGCTCGGCAATGAGCAGTTCTTC. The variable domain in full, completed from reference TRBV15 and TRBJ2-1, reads DAMVIQNPRYQVTQFGKPVTLSCSQTLNHNVMYWYQQKSSQAPKLLFHYYDKDFNNEADTPDNFQSRRPNTSFCFLDIRSPGLGDTAMYLCATSPLGQGLGNEQFFGPGTRLTVL.

CDR3 bases: TGTGCCAGCATCCTAGGGACAGGGGTAGAAAAACTGTTTTTT. Translated: CASILGTGVEKLFF. This chain uses TRBV6-6 with TRBJ1-4; 10 positions match TRBD1. V lost 7 bases and J lost 8; bases outside the gene matches: 7. The CDR3 sequence is 14 residues long. Germline V gene sequence: CDR1 MNHNY, CDR2 SVGAGI (reference sequence).

The CDR3 loop reads CASSMLARFTPQHF. The CDR3 DNA follows: TGTGCCAGCAGTATGTTGGCAAGATTCACGCCCCAGCATTTT. The rearrangement uses TRBV6-1 and TRBJ1-5; the D is unclear. Germline V CDR1 and CDR2: MNHNS, SASEGT. The V and J ends lost 5 bases and 9 bases respectively, with 17 bases between them. The CDR3 runs 14 residues.

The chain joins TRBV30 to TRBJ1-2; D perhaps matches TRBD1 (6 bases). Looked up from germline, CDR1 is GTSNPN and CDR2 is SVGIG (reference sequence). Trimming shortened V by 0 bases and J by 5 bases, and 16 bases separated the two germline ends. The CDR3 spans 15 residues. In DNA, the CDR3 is TGTGCCTGGAGTGTACTTGAGGGGGGGAAGTATGGCTACACCTTC. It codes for CAWSVLEGGKYGYTF.

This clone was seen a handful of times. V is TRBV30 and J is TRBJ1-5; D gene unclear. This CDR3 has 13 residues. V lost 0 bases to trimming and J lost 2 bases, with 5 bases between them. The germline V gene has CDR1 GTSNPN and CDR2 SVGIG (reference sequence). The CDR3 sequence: CAWSVGGNQPQHF. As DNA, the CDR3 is TGTGCCTGGAGTGTTGGGGGCAATCAGCCCCAGCATTTT.

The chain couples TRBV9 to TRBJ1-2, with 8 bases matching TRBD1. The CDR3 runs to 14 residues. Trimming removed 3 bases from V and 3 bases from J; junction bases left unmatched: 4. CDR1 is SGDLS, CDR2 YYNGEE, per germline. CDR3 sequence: CASSARGHYYGYTF. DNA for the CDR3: TGTGCCAGCAGCGCCAGGGGGCATTACTATGGCTACACCTTC.

CDR3: CASSYGGRGGYTF. CDR3 in DNA: TGTGCCAGCAGTTACGGGGGGCGCGGTGGCTACACCTTC. This rearrangement joins TRBV6-5 to TRBJ1-2, with a tentative D call TRBD1 (6 bases). With 2 bases removed from V and 7 bases from J, the gap between germline ends came to 11 bases. The CDR3 consists of 13 residues. Germline values: CDR1 MNHEY, CDR2 SVGAGI.

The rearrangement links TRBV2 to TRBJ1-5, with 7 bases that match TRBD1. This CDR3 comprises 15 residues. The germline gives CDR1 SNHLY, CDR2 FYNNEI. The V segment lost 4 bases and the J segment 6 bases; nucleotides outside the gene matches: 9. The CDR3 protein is CASSGPAGGGQPQHF. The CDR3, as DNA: TGTGCCAGCAGTGGGCCGGCAGGGGGTGGTCAGCCCCAGCATTTT.

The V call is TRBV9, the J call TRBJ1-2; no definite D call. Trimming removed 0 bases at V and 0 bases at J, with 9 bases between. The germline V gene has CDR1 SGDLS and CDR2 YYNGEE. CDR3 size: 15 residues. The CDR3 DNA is TGTGCCAGCAGCGTAGATGGGCATGCTAACTATGGCTACACCTTC. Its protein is CASSVDGHANYGYTF.

The CDR3 region is CASSLARPNEKLFF. The CDR3 bases are TGTGCCAGCAGCTTGGCCAGGCCTAATGAAAAACTGTTTTTT. This sequence joins TRBV5-6 and TRBJ1-4, with unresolved D. The CDR3 consists of 14 residues. V was shortened by 0 bases and J by 3 bases, with 6 bases between the two germline ends. Germline CDR1 SGHDT, CDR2 YYEEEE.

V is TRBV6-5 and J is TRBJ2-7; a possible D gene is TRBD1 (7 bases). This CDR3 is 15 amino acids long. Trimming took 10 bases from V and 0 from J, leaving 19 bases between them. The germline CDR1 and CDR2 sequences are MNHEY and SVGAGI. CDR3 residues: CATRGRRGPSYEQYF. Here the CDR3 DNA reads TGTGCCACCCGGGGTAGGAGGGGGCCCTCCTACGAGCAGTACTTC.

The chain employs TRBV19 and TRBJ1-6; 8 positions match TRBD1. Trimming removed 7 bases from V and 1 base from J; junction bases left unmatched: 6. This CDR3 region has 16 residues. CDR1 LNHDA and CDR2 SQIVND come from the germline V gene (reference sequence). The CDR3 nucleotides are TGTGCCAGTACCCCCACAGGGGGTTCCTATAATTCACCCCTCCACTTT. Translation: CASTPTGGSYNSPLHF.

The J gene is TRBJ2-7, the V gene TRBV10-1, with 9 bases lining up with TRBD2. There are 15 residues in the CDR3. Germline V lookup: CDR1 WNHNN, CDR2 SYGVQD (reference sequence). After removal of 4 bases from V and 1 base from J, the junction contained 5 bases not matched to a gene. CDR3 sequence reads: CASSVGTSFSYEQYF. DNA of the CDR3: TGCGCCAGCAGTGTCGGGACTAGCTTTTCCTACGAGCAGTACTTC.

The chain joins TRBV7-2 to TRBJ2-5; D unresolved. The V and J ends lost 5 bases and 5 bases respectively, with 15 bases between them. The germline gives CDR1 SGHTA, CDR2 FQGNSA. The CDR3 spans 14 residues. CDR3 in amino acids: CASSTQKRAETQYF. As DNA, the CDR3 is TGTGCCAGCAGCACGCAGAAACGAGCGGAGACCCAGTACTTC.

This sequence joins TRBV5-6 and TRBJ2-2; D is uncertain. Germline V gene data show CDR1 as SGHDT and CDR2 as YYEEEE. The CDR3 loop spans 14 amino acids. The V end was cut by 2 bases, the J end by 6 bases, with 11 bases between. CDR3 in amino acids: CASSFIELAGELFF. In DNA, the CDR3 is TGTGCCAGCAGCTTTATCGAGCTGGCCGGGGAGCTGTTTTTT.

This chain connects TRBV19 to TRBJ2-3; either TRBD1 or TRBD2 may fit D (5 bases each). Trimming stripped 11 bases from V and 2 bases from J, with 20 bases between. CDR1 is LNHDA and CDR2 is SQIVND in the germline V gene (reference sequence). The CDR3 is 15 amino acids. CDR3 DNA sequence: TGTGCCTCTCGATGGGGGTCACAACACACAGATACGCAGTATTTT. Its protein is CASRWGSQHTDTQYF.

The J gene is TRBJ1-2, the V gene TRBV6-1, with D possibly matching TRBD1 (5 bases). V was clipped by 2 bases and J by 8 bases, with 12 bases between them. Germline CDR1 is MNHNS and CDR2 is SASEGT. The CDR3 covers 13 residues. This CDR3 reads CASSESREGGYTF. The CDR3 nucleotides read TGTGCCAGCAGTGAAAGCAGGGAGGGCGGCTACACCTTC.

The DNA of the CDR3 is TGTGCCAGCATTAACAGGGGGGGGGCCATGGAGACCCAGTACTTC. It translates to CASINRGGAMETQYF. This sequence joins TRBV7-2 and TRBJ2-5, with D perhaps matching TRBD1 (8 bases). This CDR3 has 15 residues. Germline CDR1 is SGHTA and CDR2 is FQGNSA. V gave up 7 bases and J gave up 5 bases, with 20 bases separating them.